Listed here is a single T cell receptor beta chain. These data belong to a study of blood T cell repertoires in COVID-19. The overall study: Acute and convalescent COVID-19 specimens originated in the United States, Italy and Spain.

Original methodology: Nucleated cell counts were estimated from reference gene primer amplification. Method: immunoSEQ multiplex PCR; TCRdb's copy keeps in-frame clones and lacks some. The D gene and trimming were derived from the DNA, and the V and J assignments and clone size from that table. The table shows about 180,000 clones, with approximately 88% occurring only once. Germline V gives CDR1 MNHEY, CDR2 SMNVEV (reference sequence). The CDR3 length is 16 residues. Between the trimmed V and J ends, which lost 1 base and 6 bases, there was a span of 16 bases. The sample taken for sequencing was peripheral blood. The receptor was isolated from a middle-aged woman with COVID-19, enrolled during active disease. This chain joins TRBV27 and TRBJ1-5; tentatively, D is TRBD1 (6 bases). The CDR3 nucleotides are TGTGCCAGCAGTTTATTAGTGTCAGGGGCCCGTCAGCCCCAGCATTTT. This sequence encodes CASSLLVSGARQPQHF.